The 27 T cell receptor beta chains below all came from one sample that was sequenced in a study of radiotherapy plus CTLA-4 blockade in lung cancer. The data were produced by immunoSEQ multiplex PCR, yet TCRdb's version contains in-frame clones alone and is incomplete. The table records under 45,000 clones, nearly 80% of them present only once. Sequenced here: peripheral blood, sampled from a patient treated with radiotherapy plus ipilimumab. The receptors were sampled from a human donor with non-small cell lung cancer that progressed on radiotherapy plus ipilimumab.

The chain carries TRBV4-1 and TRBJ2-5; TRBD2 agrees at 8 bases. With V trimmed by 3 bases and J by 3 bases, 6 bases remained unmatched. Germline lookup yields CDR1 MGHRA and CDR2 YSYEKL. This CDR3 contains 15 residues. As DNA, the CDR3 is TGCGCCAGCAGCCACGGTAGCGGGGTGAAAGAGACCCAGTACTTC. This encodes CASSHGSGVKETQYF.

The V and J genes are TRBV19 and TRBJ1-3; no clear D. V dropped 6 bases and J dropped 0 bases, with 6 bases sitting between them. CDR1 LNHDA and CDR2 SQIVND come from the germline V gene (reference sequence). There are 13 residues in the CDR3. CDR3 sequence: CASRRFSGNTIYF. CDR3 in DNA: TGTGCCAGTAGGCGGTTCTCTGGAAACACCATATATTTT.

The rearrangement uses TRBV9 and TRBJ2-2; 9 positions match TRBD2. The length of the CDR3 is 17 residues. The ends lost 0 bases at V and 4 bases at J; junction bases unmatched: 7. Germline values: CDR1 SGDLS, CDR2 YYNGEE. The CDR3 loop is CASSVGASGVTTGELFF. The CDR3 coding sequence is TGTGCCAGCAGCGTAGGGGCTAGCGGGGTTACCACCGGGGAGCTGTTTTTT.

This clone appeared a few times. V and J are TRBV7-9 and TRBJ1-2; unclear D gene. In germline, CDR1 is SEHNR, CDR2 FQNEAQ (reference sequence). Trimming left V 1 base short and J 2 bases short, with 8 bases between. This CDR3 is built from 14 residues. CDR3 coding DNA: TGTGCCAGCAGCTTAGGTACAGCCAACTATGGCTACACCTTC. It encodes CASSLGTANYGYTF.

The rearrangement uses TRBV2 and TRBJ1-5, with 10 bases lining up with TRBD1. CDR3 size: 15 residues. V shed 6 bases, J shed 3 bases, and the junction held 5 bases outside the gene matches. Germline lookup yields CDR1 SNHLY and CDR2 FYNNEI. CDR3: CASRGTGAFNQPQHF. CDR3 bases: TGTGCCAGCAGGGGGACAGGGGCCTTCAATCAGCCCCAGCATTTT.

This clone was seen only a few times. The chain is built from TRBV9 and TRBJ1-6; TRBD1 matches 10 bases. The CDR3 is made up of 15 amino acids. J lost 9 bases, V lost 3 bases, and 6 bases had no gene match. From germline, CDR1 is SGDLS and CDR2 YYNGEE. CDR3 region: CASSEGQGYGSPLHF. The CDR3 region has the DNA TGTGCCAGCAGCGAGGGACAGGGGTATGGTTCACCCCTCCACTTT.

The chain carries TRBV4-1 and TRBJ2-1; 11 bases are shared with TRBD2. This CDR3 comprises 16 residues. The V gene end was trimmed by 1 base and the J gene end by 4 bases; junction bases not matched to a gene: 3. CDR1 MGHRA and CDR2 YSYEKL come from the germline V gene. The chain's CDR3 is CASSQGLAGGYNEQFF. The CDR3 coding sequence is TGCGCCAGCAGCCAAGGCCTAGCGGGGGGATACAATGAGCAGTTCTTC.

The gene calls are TRBV15 and TRBJ1-1, with no clear D. In germline, CDR1 is LNHNV, CDR2 YYDKDF (reference sequence). There are 14 residues in the CDR3. V lost 1 base and J lost 4, with 10 bases in between. The CDR3 loop reads CATSRVIAATEAFF. CDR3 bases: TGTGCCACCAGCAGAGTAATAGCGGCCACTGAAGCTTTCTTT.

V usage is TRBV5-1 and J usage is TRBJ1-2, with 7 bases lining up with TRBD1. The CDR3 is 15 residues long. The V gene end was trimmed by 4 bases and the J gene end by 1 base; junction bases not matched to a gene: 7. Germline CDR1 SGHRS, CDR2 YFSETQ. CDR3 DNA: TGCGCCAGCAGCCAGACAGGGATGGATAACTATGGCTACACCTTC. It yields the protein CASSQTGMDNYGYTF.

The chain employs TRBV7-9 and TRBJ2-3, with 11 bases fitting TRBD1. This CDR3 comprises 14 residues. V shed 5 bases, J shed 5 bases, and the junction held 3 bases outside the gene matches. The germline V gene has CDR1 SEHNR and CDR2 FQNEAQ (reference sequence). This CDR3 is CASSPGTGGDTQYF. CDR3 coding DNA: TGTGCCAGCAGCCCTGGGACAGGGGGAGATACGCAGTATTTT.

The rearrangement joins TRBV5-1 to TRBJ2-1; 7 nucleotides align to TRBD2. V lost 4 bases to trimming and J lost 4 bases; unmatched junction nucleotides: 8. Per the germline V gene, CDR1 is SGHRS and CDR2 is YFSETQ. The length of the CDR3 is 15 residues. The CDR3: CASSGGLQAYNEQFF. Here the CDR3 DNA reads TGCGCCAGCAGCGGGGGACTACAAGCGTACAATGAGCAGTTCTTC.

This clone has a single count. The chain employs TRBV6-5 and TRBJ1-2, with 7 bases aligning to TRBD1. This CDR3 is built from 13 residues. Unmatched junction bases numbered 9, after V lost 6 bases and J lost 8 bases. Germline-derived CDR1 and CDR2 are MNHEY and SVGAGI. This chain's CDR3 is CASSLDRVGGYTF. The CDR3 DNA follows: TGTGCCAGCAGCCTCGACAGGGTCGGGGGCTACACCTTC.

The genes are TRBV9 and TRBJ2-7; 7 bases line up with TRBD2. The CDR3 totals 16 residues. The junction had 13 bases not matched to a gene; V was cut back by 4 bases and J by 3 bases. The germline CDR1 and CDR2 sequences are SGDLS and YYNGEE. The CDR3 region has the DNA TGTGCCAGCAGCCCAACCCCCGGGACTATGGGCTACGAGCAGTACTTC. Translating it yields CASSPTPGTMGYEQYF.

This clone was detected only once. The chain has TRBV27 and TRBJ2-3; D uncertain. The germline V and J ends were trimmed by 6 bases and 0 bases, with 7 bases remaining between them. Germline loops: CDR1 MNHEY, CDR2 SMNVEV (reference sequence). The CDR3 sequence is 13 residues long. DNA of the CDR3: TGTGCCAGCAGCCACTTTAGCACAGATACGCAGTATTTT. This sequence encodes CASSHFSTDTQYF.

This clone has only one observation. V and J are TRBV10-3 and TRBJ2-7, with D maybe TRBD1 (6 bases). CDR3 length: 13 amino acids. Germline CDR1 and CDR2: ENHRY and SYGVKD. The V end was cut by 2 bases, the J end by 2 bases, with 7 bases between. CDR3 protein: CAISEGTTYEQYF. The CDR3 nucleotides read TGTGCCATCAGTGAGGGGACAACCTACGAGCAGTACTTC.

This clone was detected only a few times. J is TRBJ2-2 and V is TRBV11-1; D might be TRBD1 (6 bases). From germline, CDR1 is SGHAT and CDR2 FQDESV (reference sequence). This CDR3 is 19 amino acids long. Trimming took 3 bases from V and 1 from J, leaving 21 bases between them. In DNA, the CDR3 is TGTGCCAGCAGCTTGGCCGGAACAGGGTTACCAGGGAACACCGGGGAGCTGTTTTTT. Translating gives CASSLAGTGLPGNTGELFF. The full variable domain, completed using reference TRBV11-1 and TRBJ2-2, is EAEVAQSPRYKITEKSQAVAFWCDPISGHATLYWYRQILGQGPELLVQFQDESVVDDSQLPKDRFSAERLKGVDSTLKIQPAELGDSAMYLCASSLAGTGLPGNTGELFFGEGSRLTVL.

The gene calls are TRBV15 and TRBJ2-6, with 8 positions matching TRBD1. V lost 1 base, J lost 4 bases, and 9 bases stayed unmatched. Germline V gene lookup returns CDR1 LNHNV and CDR2 YYDKDF (reference sequence). The CDR3 loop spans 18 amino acids. The CDR3 is CATSRGPQGADGANVLTF. Written as DNA, the CDR3 is TGTGCCACCAGCAGAGGCCCCCAGGGGGCGGACGGGGCCAACGTCCTGACTTTC.

The chain carries TRBV27 and TRBJ1-1, with D unresolved. With 9 bases removed from V and 5 bases from J, the gap between germline ends came to 10 bases. The CDR3 runs to 11 residues. CDR1 MNHEY and CDR2 SMNVEV come from the germline V gene (reference sequence). CDR3 amino acids: CASMGRTEAFF. The CDR3 DNA follows: TGTGCCAGTATGGGCCGGACTGAAGCTTTCTTT.

This chain uses TRBV5-4 with TRBJ2-5; 8 nucleotides agree with TRBD2. Germline CDR1 reads SGHNT; CDR2 reads YYREEE (reference sequence). The CDR3 is 14 residues long. The J segment lost 4 bases and the V segment lost 0 bases, leaving 2 bases of the junction unmatched. The CDR3: CASSLGGGRETQYF. In nucleotides, the CDR3 is TGTGCCAGCAGCTTGGGCGGGGGGCGAGAGACCCAGTACTTC.

The J gene is TRBJ1-2, the V gene TRBV7-6; D uncertain. This CDR3 region has 16 residues. Germline-derived CDR1 and CDR2 are SGHVS and FNYEAQ. Trimming left V 0 bases short and J 0 bases short, with 11 bases between. CDR3 in amino acids: CASSLAAGGTNYGYTF. The CDR3 region has the DNA TGTGCCAGCAGCTTAGCCGCGGGAGGTACTAACTATGGCTACACCTTC. The entire variable domain, with the rest obtained from reference TRBV7-6 and TRBJ1-2, is as follows: GAGVSQSPRYKVTKRGQDVALRCDPISGHVSLYWYRQALGQGPEFLTYFNYEAQQDKSGLPNDRFSAERPEGSISTLTIQRTEQRDSAMYRCASSLAAGGTNYGYTFGSGTRLTVV.

The rearrangement links TRBV4-1 to TRBJ2-1; TRBD2 aligns across 13 bases. Germline values: CDR1 MGHRA, CDR2 YSYEKL. The trim removed 1 base at V and 5 bases at J, leaving 2 bases unmatched. This CDR3 has 16 amino acids. CDR3 sequence: CASSQVTSGGHNEQFF. CDR3 coding DNA: TGCGCCAGCAGCCAAGTGACTAGCGGGGGGCACAATGAGCAGTTCTTC.

The chain uses TRBV28 and TRBJ2-4; 9 positions match TRBD2. Germline V gives CDR1 MDHEN, CDR2 SYDVKM. The CDR3 spans 19 residues. V dropped 6 bases and J dropped 8; count of bases not matched to a gene: 23. The CDR3 region is CASSPPSGALWVNLDIQYF. The CDR3 nucleotides read TGTGCCAGCAGCCCCCCTAGCGGGGCCCTATGGGTCAATTTAGACATTCAGTACTTC.

CDR3 residues: CASSPGHRGSTDTQYF. DNA of the CDR3: TGTGCCAGCAGCCCGGGACACCGGGGTAGCACAGATACGCAGTATTTT. V and J are TRBV7-9 and TRBJ2-3; a weak D match, TRBD1 (6 bases). Germline-derived CDR1 and CDR2 are SEHNR and FQNEAQ (reference sequence). The CDR3 consists of 16 residues. Trimming stripped 5 bases from V and 0 bases from J, with 15 bases between.

The J gene is TRBJ2-2, the V gene TRBV9; 7 nucleotides agree with TRBD2. Unmatched junction bases numbered 5, after V lost 0 bases and J lost 6 bases. Germline CDR1 reads SGDLS; CDR2 reads YYNGEE. The CDR3 extends over 15 amino acids. CDR3 sequence (DNA): TGTGCCAGCAGCGTAGGAACCCGGGGGGCCGGGGAGCTGTTTTTT. Protein product: CASSVGTRGAGELFF.

There are a few counts of this clone. The chain employs TRBV6-1 and TRBJ2-7, with TRBD1 matching over 9 bases. This CDR3 has 13 residues. Germline V CDR1 and CDR2: MNHNS, SASEGT. Trimming at V came to 7 bases and at J to 7 bases, leaving 8 bases not matched to a gene. The CDR3 DNA is TGTGCCAGCACAAGGACAGGGGTGAATGAGCAGTACTTC. It codes for CASTRTGVNEQYF.

The rearrangement joins TRBV5-1 to TRBJ2-1; 13 nucleotides line up with TRBD2. Germline lookup yields CDR1 SGHRS and CDR2 YFSETQ. J gave up 7 bases and V 5 bases, and 18 bases lay outside the gene matches. The CDR3 runs 19 residues. This CDR3 is CASSPGGGTSGAIWNEQFF. Written as DNA, the CDR3 is TGCGCCAGCAGTCCGGGAGGAGGGACTAGCGGGGCCATATGGAATGAGCAGTTCTTC. The variable domain in full, completed from reference TRBV5-1 and TRBJ2-1, reads KAGVTQTPRYLIKTRGQQVTLSCSPISGHRSVSWYQQTPGQGLQFLFEYFSETQRNKGNFPGRFSGRQFSNSRSEMNVSTLELGDSALYLCASSPGGGTSGAIWNEQFFGPGTRLTVL.

The V call is TRBV2, the J call TRBJ2-2; perhaps TRBD1 as D (6 bases). Trimming removed 7 bases from V and 0 bases from J, with 12 bases in between. The CDR3 has 15 residues. Germline CDR1 reads SNHLY; CDR2 reads FYNNEI. The CDR3 is CASTQGTTNTGELFF. DNA for the CDR3: TGTGCCAGCACCCAAGGGACAACGAACACCGGGGAGCTGTTTTTT.